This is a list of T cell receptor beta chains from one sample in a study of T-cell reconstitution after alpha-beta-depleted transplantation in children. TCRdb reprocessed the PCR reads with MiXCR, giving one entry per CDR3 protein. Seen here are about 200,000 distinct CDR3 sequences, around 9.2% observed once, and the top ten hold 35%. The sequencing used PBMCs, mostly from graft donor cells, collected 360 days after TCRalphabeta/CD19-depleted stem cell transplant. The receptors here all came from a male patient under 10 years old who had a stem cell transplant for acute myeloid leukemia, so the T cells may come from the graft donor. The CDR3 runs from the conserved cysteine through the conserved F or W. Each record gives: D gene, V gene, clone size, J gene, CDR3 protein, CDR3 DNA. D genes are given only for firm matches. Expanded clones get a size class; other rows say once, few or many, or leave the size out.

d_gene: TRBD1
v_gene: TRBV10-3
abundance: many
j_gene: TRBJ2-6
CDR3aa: CAISEEGASSAGANVLTF
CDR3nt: TGTGCCATCAGTGAGGAGGGGGCTAGTTCGGCTGGGGCCAACGTCCTGACTTTC

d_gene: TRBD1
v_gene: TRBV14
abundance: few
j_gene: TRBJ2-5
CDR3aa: CASSSLTGTGAETQYF
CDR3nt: TGTGCCAGCAGCTCCCTGACCGGGACAGGGGCAGAGACCCAGTACTTC

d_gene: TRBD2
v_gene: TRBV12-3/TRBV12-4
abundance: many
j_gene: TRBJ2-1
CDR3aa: CASSLSPGLAGEWFF
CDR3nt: TGTGCCAGCAGTTTATCGCCGGGACTAGCGGGAGAGTGGTTCTTC

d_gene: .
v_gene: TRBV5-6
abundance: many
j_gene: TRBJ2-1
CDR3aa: CASSLGLDRFF
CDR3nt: TGTGCCAGCAGCTTGGGCCTAGATCGGTTCTTC

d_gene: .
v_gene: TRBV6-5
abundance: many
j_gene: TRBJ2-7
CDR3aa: CASSSTIHEQYF
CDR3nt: TGTGCCAGCAGCTCCACTATCCACGAGCAGTACTTC

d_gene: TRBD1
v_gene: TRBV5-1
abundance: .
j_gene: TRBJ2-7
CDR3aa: CASSSDDRVREQYF
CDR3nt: TGCGCCAGCAGCTCGGACGACAGGGTACGCGAGCAGTACTTC

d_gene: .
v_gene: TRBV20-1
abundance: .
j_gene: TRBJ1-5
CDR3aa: CSARYAGDQPQHF
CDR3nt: TGCAGTGCCCGCTATGCCGGCGATCAGCCCCAGCATTTT

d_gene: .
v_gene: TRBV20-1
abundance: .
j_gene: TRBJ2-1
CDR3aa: CSARGGPLNEQFF
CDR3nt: TGCAGTGCTAGAGGGGGCCCCCTAAATGAGCAGTTCTTC

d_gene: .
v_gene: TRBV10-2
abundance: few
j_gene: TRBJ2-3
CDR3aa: CASSFQTDTQYF
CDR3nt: TGCGCCAGCAGTTTCCAGACAGATACGCAGTATTTT

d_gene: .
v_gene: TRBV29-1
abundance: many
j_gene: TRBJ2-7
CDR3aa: CSVAGIDSYEQYF
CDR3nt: TGCAGCGTTGCAGGGATTGATTCCTACGAGCAGTACTTC

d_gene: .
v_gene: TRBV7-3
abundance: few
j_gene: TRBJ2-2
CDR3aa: CASSLMASRGGELFF
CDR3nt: TGTGCCAGCAGCTTAATGGCCTCCAGGGGCGGGGAGCTGTTTTTT

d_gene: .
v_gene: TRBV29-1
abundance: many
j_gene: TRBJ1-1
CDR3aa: CSVGVTDFTNTEAFF
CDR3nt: TGCAGCGTTGGGGTGACTGACTTCACGAACACTGAAGCTTTCTTT

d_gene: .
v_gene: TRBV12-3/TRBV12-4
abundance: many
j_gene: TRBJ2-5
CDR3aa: CASGLLGGFTQETQYF
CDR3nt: TGTGCCAGCGGCCTACTAGGGGGGTTCACCCAAGAGACCCAGTACTTC

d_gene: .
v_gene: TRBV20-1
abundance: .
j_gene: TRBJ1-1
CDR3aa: CSARAGQANTIEAFF
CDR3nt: TGCAGTGCTAGGGCGGGGCAGGCCAATACTATAGAAGCTTTCTTT